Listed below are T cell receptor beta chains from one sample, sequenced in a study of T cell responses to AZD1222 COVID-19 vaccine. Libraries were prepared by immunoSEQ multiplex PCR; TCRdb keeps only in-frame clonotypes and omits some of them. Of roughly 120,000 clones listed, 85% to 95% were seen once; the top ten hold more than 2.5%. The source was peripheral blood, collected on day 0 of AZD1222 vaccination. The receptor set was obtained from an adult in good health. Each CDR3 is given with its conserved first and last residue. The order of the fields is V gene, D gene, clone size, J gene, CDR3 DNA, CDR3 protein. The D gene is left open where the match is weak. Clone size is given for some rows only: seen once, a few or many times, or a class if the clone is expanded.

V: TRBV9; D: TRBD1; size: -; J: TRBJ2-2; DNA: TGTGCCAGCAGCGAGCCCCTAGGGGGCCACACCGGGGAGCTGTTTTTT; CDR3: CASSEPLGGHTGELFF
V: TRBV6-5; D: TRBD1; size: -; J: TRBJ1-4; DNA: TGTGCCAGCAGCAACAGGGGCAGCGAAAAACTGTTTTTT; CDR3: CASSNRGSEKLFF
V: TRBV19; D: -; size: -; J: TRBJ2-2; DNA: TGTGCCAGTAGTATCTACAGAGCAAACACCGGGGAGCTGTTTTTT; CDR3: CASSIYRANTGELFF
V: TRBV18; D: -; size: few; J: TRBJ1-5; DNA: TGTGCCAGCTCCTCTCGCATCATGGGTCAGCCCCAGCATTTT; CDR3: CASSSRIMGQPQHF
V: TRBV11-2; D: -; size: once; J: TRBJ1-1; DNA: TGTGCCAGCACCTATGGGGGGGGCAGCACTGAAGCTTTCTTT; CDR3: CASTYGGGSTEAFF
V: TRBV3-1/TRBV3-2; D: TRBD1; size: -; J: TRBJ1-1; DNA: TGTGCCAGCAGCCAAGAAGGGACAGGGGTCTTCGGCACTGAAGCTTTCTTT; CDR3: CASSQEGTGVFGTEAFF
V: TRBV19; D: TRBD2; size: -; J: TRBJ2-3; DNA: TGTGCCACCGCCGACCGCTCTAGCGGGAGTACAGATACGCAGTATTTT; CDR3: CATADRSSGSTDTQYF
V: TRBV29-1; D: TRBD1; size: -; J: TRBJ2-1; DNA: TGCAGCGCTGCGGACAGGGGGGTCGGCAATGAGCAGTTCTTC; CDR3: CSAADRGVGNEQFF
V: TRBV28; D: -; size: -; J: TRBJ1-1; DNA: TGTGCCAGCAGTTTATACCAGGGGATTACGACTTTCTTT; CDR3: CASSLYQGITTFF
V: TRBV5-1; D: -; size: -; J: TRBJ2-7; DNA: TGCGCCAGCAGCTTAGGTAGCGGAGCCTATCAGCAGTACTTC; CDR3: CASSLGSGAYQQYF
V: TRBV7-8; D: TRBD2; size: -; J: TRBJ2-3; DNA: TGTGCCAGCAGACGCGGGAGGGCCTCAGATACGCAGTATTTT; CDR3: CASRRGRASDTQYF
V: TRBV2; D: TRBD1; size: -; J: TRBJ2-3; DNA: TGTGCCAGCAGTTCTTCCGGGACAGGGGCCCGCGGGGCGCAGTATTTT; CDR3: CASSSSGTGARGAQYF
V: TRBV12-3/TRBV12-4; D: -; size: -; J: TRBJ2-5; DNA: TGTGCCAGCATGACCTGGGATGAGACCCAGTACTTC; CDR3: CASMTWDETQYF
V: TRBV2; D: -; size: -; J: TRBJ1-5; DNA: TGTGCCAGCAGTGCCCCCCCAAGGCCAGGACAGCCCCAGCATTTT; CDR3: CASSAPPRPGQPQHF